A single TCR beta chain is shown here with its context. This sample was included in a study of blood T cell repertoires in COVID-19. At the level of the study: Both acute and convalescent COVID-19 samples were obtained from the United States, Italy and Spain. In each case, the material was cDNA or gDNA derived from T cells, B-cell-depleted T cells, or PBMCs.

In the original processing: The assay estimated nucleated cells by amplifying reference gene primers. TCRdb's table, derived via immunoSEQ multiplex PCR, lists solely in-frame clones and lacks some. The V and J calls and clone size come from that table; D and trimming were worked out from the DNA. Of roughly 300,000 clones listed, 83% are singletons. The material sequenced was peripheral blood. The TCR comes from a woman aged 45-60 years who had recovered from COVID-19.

The CDR3 DNA reads as TGTGCCAGCAGTTTACTAGAAACCGACTCGAACACTGAAGCTTTCTTT. Translation: CASSLLETDSNTEAFF. The rearrangement joins TRBV28 to TRBJ1-1; D remains ambiguous. Germline V gene lookup returns CDR1 MDHEN and CDR2 SYDVKM. Trimming cost V 2 bases and J 1 base, with 14 bases left between them. The CDR3 has 16 residues. The variable domain in full, completed from reference TRBV28 and TRBJ1-1, reads DVKVTQSSRYLVKRTGEKVFLECVQDMDHENMFWYRQDPGLGLRLIYFSYDVKMKEKGDIPEGYSVSREKKERFSLILESASTNQTSMYLCASSLLETDSNTEAFFGQGTRLTVV.